Listed here are 4 T cell receptor beta chains from one sample, sequenced in a study of control samples from healthy donors and cancer patients. TCRdb's table, derived via immunoSEQ multiplex PCR, lists solely in-frame clones and lacks some. The sample has 130,000 or so clones; more than 75% are singletons. Input material: blood. Every receptor here comes from a man between 25 and 39 years old in good health.

The chain carries TRBV19 and TRBJ2-6, with 9 bases aligning to TRBD1. The CDR3 loop spans 18 amino acids. Looked up from germline, CDR1 is LNHDA and CDR2 is SQIVND (reference sequence). The ends lost 5 bases at V and 0 bases at J; junction bases unmatched: 8. CDR3 region: CASSQSGQGFSGANVLTF. Here the CDR3 DNA reads TGTGCCAGTAGTCAGTCGGGACAGGGATTCTCTGGGGCCAACGTCCTGACTTTC.

This clone was seen once. This chain links TRBV15 with TRBJ1-2; TRBD1 matches at 9 bases. The V segment lost 5 bases and the J segment 8 bases; nucleotides outside the gene matches: 12. CDR1 LNHNV and CDR2 YYDKDF come from the germline V gene (reference sequence). CDR3 length equals 15 residues. The CDR3 DNA reads as TGTGCCACCAGCCCAGATTTGGGGACAGGGTCAGGCTACACCTTC. It translates to CATSPDLGTGSGYTF.

The chain links TRBV7-2 to TRBJ1-1; TRBD1 is a possible D gene (6 bases). Trimming removed 5 bases at V and 10 bases at J, with 17 bases between. This CDR3 spans 13 amino acids. Germline CDR1 is SGHTA and CDR2 is FQGNSA. The CDR3 reads CASSLEGGRGAFF. CDR3 sequence (DNA): TGTGCCAGCAGCCTAGAGGGGGGCAGGGGAGCTTTCTTT.

The rearrangement uses TRBV6-1 and TRBJ2-4; 7 nucleotides align to TRBD2. V trimming: 0 bases; J trimming: 15 bases; junction bases outside the gene matches: 5. The CDR3 length is 12 residues. CDR1 and CDR2 (germline): MNHNS, SASEGT. The CDR3 DNA is TGTGCCAGCAGTGAAGCGCGACTAGCTGGGTACTTC. Residues: CASSEARLAGYF.